These 23 T cell receptor beta chains were sequenced from one sample in a study of tumor-infiltrating lymphocytes in primary liver carcinoma (dated by TCRdb to about 2017). Data came from an Illumina HiSeq 2500. Starting from around 500 ng total RNA, TCRbeta-specific cDNA was produced by reverse transcription with a constant-region primer and ProtoScript II reverse transcriptase. Three nested multiplex PCR rounds, following a slightly modified ARM-PCR procedure, were used to build the TCRbeta libraries. The first two PCR rounds used multiplex TRBV1-TRBV30 forward primers with a Cbeta reverse primer, each for roughly 11 cycles. The public reads were reprocessed in TCRdb via fastp at Q25 and MiXCR, keeping in-frame beta chains. Here each entry gathers all rows of one CDR3 protein and keeps the most common genes and DNA. The sample includes about 59,000 distinct CDR3 sequences, with 71% observed a single time. 55% to 70% of the sample lies in the top ten.

Total RNA and DNA were co-extracted from about 20-30 mg of bulk tissue with the AllPrep DNA/RNA mini kit, without cell sorting. The material sequenced was liver tumor tissue from sampling region 2. Explained via the paper, the cell subset or site label denotes: tumor region T2, inferior pole. These receptors originate from a man between 40 and 49 years old with primary liver carcinoma and hepatitis B virus infection.

In the case of this clonotype: A read error may produce the germline difference seen at one junction end. The chain combines TRBV24-1 with TRBJ2-1; D is undetermined. CDR3 length: 13 residues. Germline CDR1 and CDR2: KGHDR and SFDVKD. The CDR3 is CASSANLARLQFF. The CDR3 region has the DNA TGTGCCTCCAGTGCCAATCTCGCGCGGCTACAGTTCTTC.

This clonotype was seen only a few times. This CDR3 reads CASSPRLAGGPYEQYF. CDR3 DNA: TGCGCCAGTAGTCCCCGACTAGCGGGAGGGCCCTACGAGCAGTACTTC. The genes are TRBV10-1 and TRBJ2-7, with TRBD2 identical over 14 bases. J gave up 2 bases and V 9 bases, and 9 bases lay outside the gene matches. Germline loops: CDR1 WNHNN, CDR2 SYGVQD (reference sequence). The CDR3 extends over 16 amino acids.

This rearrangement joins TRBV11-2 to TRBJ1-1; D is ambiguous. The length of the CDR3 is 14 residues. Germline CDR1 SGHAT, CDR2 FQNNGV. Trimming removed 2 bases at V and 13 bases at J, with 20 bases between. CDR3 bases: TGTGCCAGCAGCTTAACGGCCCTCGACACTGAAATTTTCTTT. It is translated as CASSLTALDTEIFF.

This clonotype was seen once. Compared with germline, one end of the junction differs, possibly owing to a read error. In nucleotides, the CDR3 is TGTGCCAGCAGCTTGTACAGGGCGCCGGACTACGCCTTC. This gives the protein CASSLYRAPDYAF. The V gene is TRBV5-6, the J gene TRBJ1-2; the D gene is possibly TRBD1 (6 bases). The germline CDR1 and CDR2 sequences are SGHDT and YYEEEE. The CDR3 is made up of 13 amino acids.

With respect to this clonotype: Mismatch with germline at one junction end may stem from a read error. The chain joins TRBV6-6 to TRBJ2-5; D is possibly TRBD1 or TRBD2 (5 bases each). The germline V gene has CDR1 MNHNY and CDR2 SVGAGI (reference sequence). The CDR3 contains 14 residues. CDR3 region: CASSYPGTEETQYF. The CDR3 region has the DNA TGTGCTAGCAGTTACCCAGGGACGGAGGAGACCCAGTATTTC.

A note on this clonotype: Because it lacks the conserved phenylalanine or tryptophan at the end, this CDR3 is likely a read error. The chain combines TRBV4-2 with TRBJ2-7, with TRBD2 identical over 16 bases. V trimming: 5 bases; J trimming: 5 bases; junction bases outside the gene matches: 12. The CDR3 is made up of 18 amino acids. Germline assignment: CDR1 LGHNA and CDR2 YNFKEQ. CDR3 amino acids: CASSGKQGLAGGPHEQYL. The CDR3 DNA is TGTGCCAGCAGCGGAAAACAGGGACTAGCGGGAGGGCCACACGAGCAGTACTTA.

To note about this clonotype: A junction boundary mismatches the germline segment, possibly from a read error. V and J are TRBV4-2 and TRBJ2-2; 12 bases are a match to TRBD2. There are 19 residues in the CDR3. CDR1 and CDR2 from the germline V gene are LGHNA and YNFKEQ. The CDR3 DNA sequence: TGTGCCTGCAGCCATGCGCTAGCGGGAGGGTTAGCGAACACCGGGGAGCTGTTTTTT. Its protein product is CACSHALAGGLANTGELFF.

Concerning this clonotype itself: This may come from a read error, since a much larger clone is one base off. The conserved final phenylalanine or tryptophan is absent from the CDR3, which likely points to a read error. The rearrangement links TRBV4-3 to TRBJ2-7; D unclear. Deletions cut 1 base from V and 7 bases from J, with 11 bases between. CDR1 and CDR2 from the germline V gene are LGHNA and YSLEER. The CDR3 is made up of 13 amino acids. CDR3 residues: CASSQVYGREQYL. The CDR3 bases are TGCGCCAGCAGCCAAGTTTATGGCAGGGAGCAGTACCTC.

About this clonotype itself: At one end, the junction sequence differs from germline, possibly due to a read error. The V gene is TRBV5-4, the J gene TRBJ1-1; 7 bases are shared with TRBD1. The CDR3 is made up of 15 amino acids. Germline V lookup: CDR1 SGHNT, CDR2 YYREEE (reference sequence). DNA for the CDR3: TGTGTCAGCAGCTCGACAGGGTCGAAGAACACTGAAGCTTTCTTT. It specifies CVSSSTGSKNTEAFF.

Remarks on this clonotype: A junction boundary mismatches the germline segment, possibly from a read error. This sequence joins TRBV6-2 or TRBV6-3 and TRBJ2-7, with D perhaps matching TRBD1 (6 bases). In germline, CDR1 is MNHEY, CDR2 SVGEGT. The CDR3 has 15 residues. For the CDR3, the DNA is TGTGCCGGCAGTTACTCGAGGACAGCAGCCTACAAGCAGTACTTC. Protein sequence: CAGSYSRTAAYKQYF.

About this clonotype: One junction end disagrees with the germline gene, perhaps due to a read error. The rearrangement uses TRBV6-5 and TRBJ2-1; 14 nucleotides match TRBD2. CDR3 length equals 16 residues. The germline gives CDR1 MNHEY, CDR2 SVGAGI. The CDR3 loop is CASNTRLAGGDNEQSF. The CDR3 DNA is TGTGCCAGCAATACACGACTAGCGGGAGGGGACAATGAGCAGTCCTTC.

Of note for this clonotype: One junction end disagrees with the germline gene, perhaps due to a read error. The chain recombines TRBV30 with TRBJ2-1; D gene unclear. The CDR3 loop spans 15 amino acids. Germline CDR1 reads GTSNPN; CDR2 reads SVGIG (reference sequence). The CDR3 sequence is CAWRQKGSSYYDQFF. The CDR3 DNA is TGTGCCTGGAGGCAGAAAGGAAGCTCCTACTATGACCAGTTCTTC.

In the case of this clonotype: The conserved final phenylalanine or tryptophan is absent from the CDR3, which likely points to a read error. The V gene is TRBV7-8, the J gene TRBJ2-1; maybe TRBD2 (5 bases). CDR1 and CDR2 (germline): SGHVS, FQNEAQ. This CDR3 contains 18 residues. The CDR3 spells CVSNPLGGSAVSYNEQFL. The CDR3 coding sequence is TGTGTCAGCAACCCGCTTGGAGGCTCAGCGGTCTCCTACAATGAGCAGTTCCTC.

For this clonotype: Its ends do not fully match the called genes, so a read error is possible. The chain carries TRBV11-2 and TRBJ2-7; 7 bases agree with TRBD1. Germline V gives CDR1 SGHAT, CDR2 FQNNGV. The CDR3 covers 14 residues. In DNA, the CDR3 is TGTGCCACCAGCTTATTGAGGGGGCCGTACGAGCAGTACTTC. Translated: CATSLLRGPYEQYF.

There are many counts of this clonotype. The chain recombines TRBV6-2 or TRBV6-3 with TRBJ1-5; a possible D gene is TRBD1 (5 bases). V was clipped by 0 bases and J by 4 bases, with 10 bases between them. Germline V CDR1 and CDR2: MNHEY, SVGEGT. The CDR3 length is 15 residues. CDR3 residues: CASSYSGGDNQPQHF. CDR3 coding DNA: TGTGCCAGCAGTTACTCGGGGGGGGATAATCAGCCCCAGCATTTT.

This clonotype was counted only a few times. The J gene is TRBJ2-1, the V gene TRBV9; D is perhaps TRBD1 (7 bases). Germline V gene lookup returns CDR1 SGDLS and CDR2 YYNGEE. Trimming cost V 4 bases and J 8 bases, with 13 bases left between them. The CDR3 is 13 amino acids. This CDR3 reads CASSPGGGDEQFF. The CDR3 nucleotides read TGTGCCAGCAGCCCAGGGGGAGGTGATGAGCAGTTCTTC.

The gene calls are TRBV10-3 and TRBJ2-2; D could derive from TRBD1 or TRBD2 (5 bases each). Per the germline V gene, CDR1 is ENHRY and CDR2 is SYGVKD. CDR3 size: 14 residues. This CDR3 is CAVRERDDTGELFF. The CDR3 bases are TGTGCTGTCAGGGAGCGTGACGACACCGGGGAGCTGTTTTTT.

This chain connects TRBV5-1 to TRBJ2-3, with D hard to call. The CDR3 contains 12 residues. From germline, CDR1 is SGHRS and CDR2 YFSETQ. V was trimmed by 5 bases and J by 2 bases, leaving 6 bases between them. The CDR3 loop reads CASRWDTDTQYF. The CDR3 DNA follows: TGCGCCAGCAGATGGGACACAGATACGCAGTATTTT.

Worth noting for this clonotype: Without the conserved terminal phenylalanine or tryptophan, this CDR3 likely stems from a read error. V usage is TRBV4-1 and J usage is TRBJ1-6; the match to TRBD1 covers 9 bases. The CDR3 runs 16 residues. The germline gives CDR1 MGHRA, CDR2 YSYEKL. The CDR3 region is CASGHHLQGADSPLHL. CDR3 nucleotide sequence: TGTGCCAGCGGCCACCACCTACAGGGGGCGGATTCACCCCTCCACTTA.

As to this clonotype: The CDR3 end shows no conserved phenylalanine or tryptophan, and so a read error is likely. The rearrangement uses TRBV12-3 or TRBV12-4 and TRBJ2-5; D is perhaps TRBD1 or TRBD2 (5 bases each). The germline V and J ends were trimmed by 6 bases and 4 bases, with 21 bases remaining between them. This CDR3 is built from 16 residues. This CDR3 is CASRRKNGAPRETQYL. Here the CDR3 DNA reads TGTGCCAGCAGACGAAAGAACGGGGCCCCCAGAGAGACCCAGTACTTA.

A note on this clonotype: The junction shows a germline mismatch at one end, possibly a read error. This chain uses TRBV11-1 with TRBJ2-1; no clear D. The CDR3 covers 13 residues. CDR1 and CDR2 from the germline V gene are SGHAT and FQDESV (reference sequence). Here the CDR3 DNA reads TGTGCCAGCAGTCCCGGTTTAGGTAATGAGCAGTTATTC. The encoded protein is CASSPGLGNEQLF.

About this clonotype itself: A read error is likely, as this CDR3 ends without the conserved phenylalanine or tryptophan. This chain connects TRBV12-3 or TRBV12-4 to TRBJ2-7; 11 nucleotides align to TRBD1. The CDR3 loop spans 14 amino acids. The CDR3 DNA is TGTGCCAGGAGTTTAGGGACAGGGGGCTACGAGCAGTACCTC. Translating it yields CARSLGTGGYEQYL.

The sample holds a few counts of this clonotype. The junction differs from germline at one of its ends, possibly a read error. This chain joins TRBV29-1 and TRBJ2-1, with 7 bases aligning to TRBD1. The CDR3 runs 14 residues. The germline CDR1 and CDR2 sequences are SQVTM and ANQGSEA. The CDR3 sequence: CSIETGDPYNEQFF. CDR3 bases: TGCAGCATTGAAACAGGGGACCCCTACAATGAGCAGTTCTTC.